This T cell receptor (beta chain) comes out of a study of T cells in Graves' hyperthyroidism and ophthalmopathy. Study-wide points: Most expanded thyroid clonotypes above 0.001 recurred in blood.

The CDR3 covers 16 residues. Germline lookup yields CDR1 MDHEN and CDR2 SYDVKM. The V and J ends lost 4 bases and 1 base respectively, with 16 bases between them. This clonotype was recorded at least ten times. Its specificity is not known. RNA transcripts gave rise to amplified TCR beta CDR3 regions. Primed by the HTBI set, a first-round RT-PCR was run on the TCR CDR3. TCRdb re-analysed the multiplex PCR reads in MiXCR, keeping a single row per CDR3 protein. The table records 300,000 to 500,000 distinct CDR3 sequences, about 15% of them present only once. Absence of ophthalmopathy progression within 18 months defined stable Graves' hyperthyroidism. Uncontrolled infections, other autoimmune diseases, pregnancy or lactation led to exclusion of patients. Each diagnosis was grounded in clinical symptoms, serum thyroxine and TRAb, thyroid ultrasound, and orbital computed tomography.

This chain uses TRBV28 with TRBJ1-1; weak D call: TRBD1 (6 bases). Material: blood. The receptor was derived from a young woman with Graves' hyperthyroidism. The CDR3 bases are TGTGCCAGCAGTTCTGCCGGGACATCAAAGAACACTGAAGCTTTCTTT. Its protein product is CASSSAGTSKNTEAFF.